One sample yielded the 20 T cell receptor beta chains listed below, sequenced in a study of blood T cell repertoires in COVID-19. The table came from immunoSEQ multiplex PCR; TCRdb's copy has only in-frame clones and leaves some out. The sample lists roughly 200,000 clones, roughly nine tenths occurring once. The sequenced sample consisted of PBMCs or T cells enriched from blood (not recorded which). These receptors all come from a woman in her 30s with acute COVID-19.

The rearrangement joins TRBV11-3 to TRBJ2-3; 15 bases match TRBD2. The CDR3 is made up of 16 amino acids. From germline, CDR1 is SGHNT and CDR2 YENEEA. V lost 5 bases and J lost 2; bases outside the gene matches: 2. CDR3 nucleotides: TGTGCCAGCAGCAGGACTAGCGGGGGGGACACAGATACGCAGTATTTT. It codes for CASSRTSGGDTDTQYF.

The J gene is TRBJ2-2, the V gene TRBV15; D might be TRBD1 (5 bases). The CDR3 contains 14 residues. Germline V gene data show CDR1 as LNHNV and CDR2 as YYDKDF (reference sequence). V lost 0 bases, J lost 6 bases, and 8 bases lay in between. CDR3 in DNA: TGTGCCACCAGCAGAGATGTAGGGGCCGGGGAGCTGTTTTTT. It translates to CATSRDVGAGELFF.

The chain couples TRBV3-1 (or the pseudogene TRBV3-2) to TRBJ2-5; possibly TRBD1 for D (6 bases). CDR1 and CDR2 from the germline V gene are LGHDT and YNNKEL (reference sequence). CDR3 size: 15 residues. Trimming shortened V by 0 bases and J by 5 bases, and 13 bases separated the two germline ends. This chain's CDR3 is CASSQDASRGETQYF. DNA for the CDR3: TGTGCCAGCAGCCAAGATGCTTCCAGGGGTGAGACCCAGTACTTC.

The genes are TRBV9 and TRBJ2-2, with D hard to call. This CDR3 spans 13 amino acids. Germline-derived CDR1 and CDR2 are SGDLS and YYNGEE. The V end was cut by 0 bases, the J end by 6 bases, with 6 bases between. CDR3 DNA sequence: TGTGCCAGCAGCGTAGGTAATGCCGGGGAGCTGTTTTTT. Protein: CASSVGNAGELFF.

The rearrangement joins TRBV4-1 to TRBJ2-7, with a tentative D call TRBD2 (6 bases). The ends were cut back, 3 bases at V and 6 bases at J, with 18 bases in the middle. CDR1 MGHRA and CDR2 YSYEKL come from the germline V gene. The CDR3 runs 15 residues. CDR3 protein: CASSQIRGTPGEQYF. CDR3 sequence (DNA): TGCGCCAGCAGCCAGATACGGGGGACCCCGGGCGAGCAGTACTTC.

The genes are TRBV4-3 and TRBJ1-4; 8 bases map to TRBD1. Germline CDR1 reads LGHNA; CDR2 reads YSLEER. Germline trimming cut 2 bases from V and 7 bases from J; bases unmatched to any gene: 6. This CDR3 contains 15 residues. In DNA, the CDR3 is TGCGCCAGCAGCCAACGACAGGGGTCAAGTGAAAAACTGTTTTTT. This translates into CASSQRQGSSEKLFF.

This rearrangement joins TRBV6-5 to TRBJ2-4; tentative D call: TRBD2 (5 bases). The CDR3 is 12 residues long. Germline assignment: CDR1 MNHEY and CDR2 SVGAGI. Trimming removed 5 bases from V and 8 bases from J, with 10 bases in between. The DNA of the CDR3 is TGTGCCAGCAGTCTTCCCGGGGACATTCAGTACTTC. Its translation: CASSLPGDIQYF.

This rearrangement joins TRBV5-1 to TRBJ2-3; D ambiguous. Trimming removed 6 bases from V and 0 bases from J, with 11 bases in between. Germline V gene sequence: CDR1 SGHRS, CDR2 YFSETQ. The CDR3 has 14 residues. The CDR3 bases are TGCGCCAGCACGGAGACTTCTAGCACAGATACGCAGTATTTT. The encoded protein is CASTETSSTDTQYF.

V and J are TRBV30 and TRBJ1-2; D remains ambiguous. The CDR3 runs to 13 residues. Germline-derived CDR1 and CDR2 are GTSNPN and SVGIG (reference sequence). V was pared by 3 bases and J by 2 bases, with 10 bases between. DNA of the CDR3: TGTGCCTGGAGAACGACTGAGAACTATGGCTACACCTTC. Translation: CAWRTTENYGYTF.

This clone was seen only once. This rearrangement joins TRBV2 to TRBJ1-2, with 12 bases lining up with TRBD1. The trim removed 6 bases at V and 4 bases at J, leaving 6 bases unmatched. Looked up from germline, CDR1 is SNHLY and CDR2 is FYNNEI. CDR3 size: 15 residues. The CDR3 spells CASRAGTGGVYGYTF. The CDR3 DNA is TGTGCCAGCAGGGCCGGGACAGGGGGCGTCTATGGCTACACCTTC.

The J gene is TRBJ1-6, the V gene TRBV2; D may be TRBD1 (6 bases). Germline assignment: CDR1 SNHLY and CDR2 FYNNEI. CDR3 length equals 14 residues. Trimming stripped 6 bases from V and 6 bases from J, with 12 bases between. The CDR3 DNA reads as TGTGCCAGCAGCGAACAGGGTTTTAATTCACCCCTCCACTTT. It is translated as CASSEQGFNSPLHF.

This chain uses TRBV30 with TRBJ2-2; D not resolved. Trimming left V 4 bases short and J 6 bases short, with 6 bases between. Germline CDR1 is GTSNPN and CDR2 is SVGIG (reference sequence). This CDR3 region has 11 residues. The CDR3 region has the DNA TGTGCCTGGACAGTTCCCGGGGAGCTGTTTTTT. This sequence encodes CAWTVPGELFF. Complete variable domain (other parts from reference TRBV30 and TRBJ2-2): SQTIHQWPATLVQPVGSPLSLECTVEGTSNPNLYWYRQAAGRGLQLLFYSVGIGQISSEVPQNLSASRPQDRQFILSSKKLLLSDSGFYLCAWTVPGELFFGEGSRLTVL.

V and J are TRBV7-6 and TRBJ2-7; TRBD1 aligns across 8 bases. Germline CDR1 and CDR2: SGHVS and FNYEAQ. The CDR3 has 16 residues. V lost 1 base to trimming and J lost 7 bases; unmatched junction nucleotides: 12. Here the CDR3 reads CASSLVYGTGAGEQYF. CDR3 coding DNA: TGTGCCAGCAGCTTAGTTTACGGGACAGGTGCTGGGGAGCAGTACTTC. The entire variable domain, with the rest obtained from reference TRBV7-6 and TRBJ2-7, is as follows: GAGVSQSPRYKVTKRGQDVALRCDPISGHVSLYWYRQALGQGPEFLTYFNYEAQQDKSGLPNDRFSAERPEGSISTLTIQRTEQRDSAMYRCASSLVYGTGAGEQYFGPGTRLTVT.

Here the CDR3 reads CASSSDSNGYTF. CDR3 nucleotide sequence: TGCGCCAGCAGCTCTGACAGTAATGGCTACACCTTC. The chain uses TRBV5-1 and TRBJ1-2, with a weak D call TRBD1 (5 bases). Germline V gene lookup returns CDR1 SGHRS and CDR2 YFSETQ. With 3 bases removed from V and 6 bases from J, the gap between germline ends came to 9 bases. The CDR3 is 12 amino acids.

The chain links TRBV2 to TRBJ1-5; D gene ambiguous. The CDR3 is 14 amino acids. Germline CDR1 is SNHLY and CDR2 is FYNNEI. V lost 9 bases and J lost 7, with 19 bases in between. CDR3 nucleotide sequence: TGTGCCAGTAAAACCTCCCCACCAGGACAGCCCCAGCATTTT. It yields the protein CASKTSPPGQPQHF.

This clone was seen only once. V and J are TRBV7-2 and TRBJ2-5; D is possibly TRBD2 (5 bases). The CDR3 covers 17 residues. Germline V gene data show CDR1 as SGHTA and CDR2 as FQGNSA. V was cut by 1 base and J by 2 bases, with 17 bases left in between. The chain's CDR3 is CASSLGPGITSQETQYF. CDR3 sequence (DNA): TGTGCCAGCAGCTTAGGACCGGGGATAACCAGTCAAGAGACCCAGTACTTC.

The rearrangement links TRBV24-1 to TRBJ1-3; D remains ambiguous. This CDR3 has 12 amino acids. CDR1 is KGHDR, CDR2 SFDVKD, per germline. Trimming removed 12 bases from V and 0 bases from J, with 8 bases in between. In DNA, the CDR3 is TGTGCCGCGGGTAGCTCTGGAAACACCATATATTTT. It specifies CAAGSSGNTIYF.

This clone was found once. The chain joins TRBV18 to TRBJ1-6; weak D call: TRBD1 (5 bases). CDR3 size: 12 residues. Per the germline V gene, CDR1 is KGHSH and CDR2 is LQKENI. Trimming stripped 6 bases from V and 8 bases from J, with 8 bases between. CDR3 DNA: TGTGCCAGCTCGCAGGGTGATTCACCCCTCCACTTT. Protein product: CASSQGDSPLHF.

V is TRBV4-3 and J is TRBJ1-1, with no clear D. The V gene lost 1 base and the J gene lost 1 base, with 10 bases spanning the gap. This CDR3 has 15 residues. Germline CDR1 and CDR2: LGHNA and YSLEER. CDR3 sequence (DNA): TGCGCCAGCAGCCAAGTAAAGCGAGGGAACACTGAAGCTTTCTTT. Residues: CASSQVKRGNTEAFF.

CDR3 in amino acids: CASSLRASGHFEQYF. CDR3 bases: TGTGCCAGCAGCTTAAGGGCTAGCGGGCACTTCGAGCAGTACTTC. This chain connects TRBV7-3 to TRBJ2-7; TRBD2 agrees at 8 bases. The CDR3 runs 15 residues. V dropped 1 base and J dropped 6; count of bases not matched to a gene: 8. Germline V gene sequence: CDR1 SGHTA, CDR2 FQGTGA.